This entry lists 13 T cell receptor gamma chains sequenced from one sample in a study of gamma-delta chains in newborns, infants, children. TCRdb re-called the reads with CATT. The sample holds 200 to 250 gamma-chain clones, about 1.8% seen once. The sample consisted of blood. The source of these receptors is a child who was a newborn, infant or young child, either healthy, febrile or measles-vaccinated (not recorded which).

By its share, this clone is medium-sized (0.01 to 0.1%). It may be a read error: a sequence one base away is much more abundant. The J gene is TRGJ1 or TRGJ2, the V gene TRGV2. The CDR3 covers 14 residues. V shed 3 bases and J 4 bases; nucleotides not matched to a gene: 9. In germline, CDR1 is EGSNGY, CDR2 YDSYNSKV. CDR3 coding DNA: TGTGCCACCTGGGACAGGCCGTCGTATTATAAGAAACTCTTT. It is translated as CATWDRPSYYKKLF.

This clone was found a few times. This likely traces to a read error, being one base from a far larger clone. The same CDR3 can be traced to other DNA sequences in this sample. This rearrangement joins TRGV9 to TRGJP. Germline V lookup: CDR1 GITISATS, CDR2 ISYDGTV (reference sequence). The CDR3 is 18 amino acids. The CDR3 sequence is CALWVASQQELGKKIKVF. The DNA of the CDR3 is TGTGCCTTGTGGGTCGCAAGCCAGCAAGAGTTGGGCAAAAAAATCAAGGTATTC.

Remarks on this clone: The protein TCRdb gives is from a much larger clone and does not agree with this DNA's translation at residue 3, likely a read error; the protein shown here comes from the DNA. Here the CDR3 DNA reads TGTGCCTCGTGGGAGGTGACGGGGTTGGGCAAAAAAATCAAGGTATTT. Residues: CASWEVTGLGKKIKVF. The chain uses TRGV9 and TRGJP. Germline lookup yields CDR1 GITISATS and CDR2 ISYDGTV (reference sequence). CDR3 length: 16 amino acids.

This clone has more than one count but fewer than ten. A far more abundant clone sits one base away, making this likely a read error. Other DNA sequences of this sample code for an identical CDR3. The rearrangement joins TRGV9 to TRGJP. The CDR3 spans 18 residues. The germline CDR1 and CDR2 sequences are GITISATS and ISYDGTV (reference sequence). The CDR3, as DNA: TGTGCCCTGTGGGTCGCAAGCCAGCAAGAGTTGGGCAAAAAAATCAAGGTATTT. This encodes CALWVASQQELGKKIKVF.

With regard to this clone: The TCRdb protein, from a much larger clone, departs from this DNA's translation at residue 12, likely by read error; the protein shown derives from the DNA. V and J are TRGV9 and TRGJP. This CDR3 is built from 16 residues. The germline V gene has CDR1 GITISATS and CDR2 ISYDGTV (reference sequence). CDR3 nucleotides: TGTGCCTTGTGGGAGCCCCAAGAGTTGGGCAAAAGAATCAAGGTATTT. Translating it yields CALWEPQELGKRIKVF.

This clone rates as hyperexpanded. Different DNA sequences within this sample yield the same CDR3. This chain connects TRGV9 to TRGJP. Per germline, CDR1 GITISATS and CDR2 ISYDGTV (reference sequence). The CDR3 consists of 16 residues. V lost 2 bases, J lost 4 bases, and 2 bases stayed unmatched. The CDR3 protein is CALWEAQELGKKIKVF. The CDR3 bases are TGTGCCTTGTGGGAGGCCCAAGAGTTGGGCAAAAAAATCAAGGTATTT.

A remark on this clone: A far larger clone lies a single base away; this is likely a read error. At the DNA level, this CDR3 is encoded by other sequences in the same sample as well. The rearrangement links TRGV9 to TRGJ1 or TRGJ2. The CDR3 covers 12 residues. The germline V gene encodes CDR1 GITISATS and CDR2 ISYDGTV (reference sequence). The CDR3 DNA reads as TGTGCCTTGTGGGAGAATTATTATAAGAAGCTCTTT. Amino acids: CALWENYYKKLF.

A few counts support this clone. Since a much larger clone is just one base distant, this may be a read error. V is TRGV5 and J is TRGJP1. Germline CDR1 and CDR2: VINAFY and YDVSNSKD. The CDR3 length is 17 residues. The CDR3 DNA follows: TGTGCCGCCTGGGACAGGCATGGATATACCACTGGTTGGTTCAAGATATTT. It specifies CAAWDRHGYTTGWFKIF.

This clone is deemed large. This may arise from a read error, as a much more abundant clone is one base away. Other DNA sequences in the sample encode the same CDR3. The chain joins TRGV9 to TRGJP. After removal of 3 bases from V and 3 bases from J, the junction contained 2 bases not matched to a gene. CDR3 length: 16 amino acids. The V gene's germline CDR1 is GITISATS and CDR2 ISYDGTV (reference sequence). CDR3 sequence: CALWEPQELGKKIKVF. CDR3 sequence (DNA): TGTGCCTTGTGGGAGCCGCAAGAGTTGGGCAAAAAAATCAAGGTATTT.

This clone was detected a few times. A far bigger clonotype differs at one base, so this is likely a read error. The chain recombines TRGV9 with TRGJP. The CDR3 loop spans 18 amino acids. Trimming took 5 bases from V and 2 from J; bases not matched to a gene: 9. Per germline, CDR1 GITISATS and CDR2 ISYDGTV (reference sequence). This CDR3 reads CALWVASRQELGKKIKVF. In DNA form, the CDR3 reads TGTGCCTTGTGGGTCGCAAGCCGGCAAGAGTTGGGCAAAAAAATCAAGGTATTT.

This chain links TRGV9 with TRGJP. Germline lookup yields CDR1 GITISATS and CDR2 ISYDGTV (reference sequence). The CDR3 is 18 residues long. The ends lost 3 bases at V and 4 bases at J; junction bases unmatched: 9. DNA of the CDR3: TGTGCCTTGTGGGAGCCAAATCCTCAAGAGTTGGGCAAAAAAATCAAGGTATTT. Translated, it gives CALWEPNPQELGKKIKVF.

Comment on this clone: TCRdb's protein for this DNA is that of a much larger clone and differs from the translation at residue 13, likely a read error; the protein shown is the DNA translation. CDR3 DNA: TGTGCCTTGTGGGACCATCAAGAGTTGGGCAAAAAAGTCAAGGTATTT. This codes for CALWDHQELGKKVKVF. This chain joins TRGV9 and TRGJP. Germline V gene data show CDR1 as GITISATS and CDR2 as ISYDGTV (reference sequence). CDR3 size: 16 residues.

This clone was observed a few times. A far larger clone is a single base away, which makes a read error likely. Additional DNA sequences in this sample encode the identical CDR3. J is TRGJ1 or TRGJ2 and V is TRGV9. The germline gives CDR1 GITISATS, CDR2 ISYDGTV (reference sequence). The CDR3 loop spans 12 amino acids. CDR3 residues: CALWENYYKKLF. CDR3 nucleotide sequence: TGTGCCTTATGGGAGAATTATTATAAGAAACTCTTT.